A single sample gave rise to the 13 T cell receptor beta chains below, sequenced in a study of T cells in Graves' hyperthyroidism and ophthalmopathy. The source material, RNA transcripts, was used to amplify TCR beta CDR3 regions. HTBI primers drove first-round RT-PCR of the TCR CDR3. TCRdb re-derived calls from the multiplex PCR reads in MiXCR, one entry per CDR3 protein. The table has about 590,000 distinct CDR3 sequences, approximately 14% seen once. Sequenced: blood. The origin of the receptors is a woman younger than 45 with Graves' hyperthyroidism.

The gene calls are TRBV20-1 and TRBJ2-7; D is uncertain. Per the germline V gene, CDR1 is DFQATT and CDR2 is SNEGSKA (reference sequence). Deletions cut 3 bases from V and 0 bases from J, with 6 bases between. The CDR3 spans 12 residues. DNA for the CDR3: TGCAGTGCTAGTAAGGACTCCTACGAGCAGTACTTC. This gives the protein CSASKDSYEQYF.

This chain connects TRBV6-5 to TRBJ2-1, with a tentative D call TRBD2 (6 bases). V was cut by 0 bases and J by 4 bases, with 10 bases left in between. Per the germline V gene, CDR1 is MNHEY and CDR2 is SVGAGI. This CDR3 is 15 amino acids long. The CDR3 is CASSYSTGEYNEQFF. CDR3 DNA sequence: TGTGCCAGCAGTTACTCGACGGGAGAGTACAATGAGCAGTTCTTC.

This clonotype was recorded a few times. The chain links TRBV20-1 to TRBJ1-2; 8 nucleotides align to TRBD1. The CDR3 is made up of 13 amino acids. Germline CDR1 is DFQATT and CDR2 is SNEGSKA (reference sequence). The V gene end was trimmed by 1 base and the J gene end by 8 bases; junction bases not matched to a gene: 6. The CDR3 is CSARGTGSFGYTF. The CDR3 coding sequence is TGCAGTGCTAGAGGGACAGGGTCATTCGGCTACACCTTC.

This clonotype has ten or more counts. Here the CDR3 DNA reads TGTGCCAGCAGTGGGACAGGGTATCAGCCCCAGCATTTT. Amino acids: CASSGTGYQPQHF. The V call is TRBV19, the J call TRBJ1-5; 9 bases are shared with TRBD1. The V gene's germline CDR1 is LNHDA and CDR2 SQIVND (reference sequence). Germline trimming cut 9 bases from V and 5 bases from J; bases unmatched to any gene: 5. The CDR3 covers 13 residues.

This clonotype was detected ten times or more. The junction and the germline gene differ at one end; a read error may be behind it. The rearrangement links TRBV20-1 to TRBJ2-1; 12 bases line up with TRBD2. CDR3 length: 15 amino acids. Germline V gene sequence: CDR1 DFQATT, CDR2 SNEGSKA (reference sequence). The CDR3 is CSARGLAGHGHEQFF. The DNA of the CDR3 is TGCAGTGCCAGAGGACTAGCGGGACACGGACATGAGCAGTTCTTC.

This clonotype was counted between two and nine times. The CDR3 DNA reads TGCAGTGCTAGGACAGGGGTTATCCACGAGCAGTACTTC. It encodes CSARTGVIHEQYF. V gene TRBV20-1 combines with J gene TRBJ2-7, with 8 bases fitting TRBD1. V lost 3 bases to trimming and J lost 5 bases; unmatched junction nucleotides: 6. The CDR3 contains 13 residues. CDR1 is DFQATT and CDR2 is SNEGSKA in the germline V gene (reference sequence).

This clonotype came up a few times. The V and J genes are TRBV6-1 and TRBJ1-1; 7 positions agree with TRBD1. V was pared by 9 bases and J by 2 bases, with 6 bases of the junction left unmatched. From germline, CDR1 is MNHNS and CDR2 SASEGT. The CDR3 covers 13 residues. CDR3 residues: CASQQGFNTEAFF. CDR3 DNA sequence: TGTGCCAGTCAACAGGGGTTTAACACTGAAGCTTTCTTT.

This chain joins TRBV5-1 and TRBJ1-3; 7 bases match TRBD1. The CDR3 length is 16 residues. The ends lost 0 bases at V and 1 base at J; junction bases unmatched: 4. Germline values: CDR1 SGHRS, CDR2 YFSETQ. CDR3 coding DNA: TGCGCCAGCAGCTTGGGGGGACAGACATCTGGAAACACCATATATTTT. Its translation: CASSLGGQTSGNTIYF. The whole variable domain, remainder taken from reference TRBV5-1 and TRBJ1-3, is KAGVTQTPRYLIKTRGQQVTLSCSPISGHRSVSWYQQTPGQGLQFLFEYFSETQRNKGNFPGRFSGRQFSNSRSEMNVSTLELGDSALYLCASSLGGQTSGNTIYFGEGSWLTVV.

This clonotype was seen at least ten times. This chain uses TRBV11-3 with TRBJ2-1; D might be TRBD1 (5 bases). CDR1 SGHNT and CDR2 YENEEA come from the germline V gene. V gave up 5 bases and J gave up 9 bases, with 17 bases separating them. The CDR3 extends over 14 amino acids. The CDR3 reads CASSPPGPRGEQFF. The CDR3 coding sequence is TGTGCCAGCAGCCCGCCGGGCCCAAGGGGTGAGCAGTTCTTC.

The genes are TRBV4-3 and TRBJ1-6, with TRBD1 matching over 9 bases. V shed 4 bases and J 9 bases; nucleotides not matched to a gene: 10. The CDR3 spans 16 residues. CDR1 LGHNA and CDR2 YSLEER come from the germline V gene. The CDR3 loop reads CASSPLPGQGASPLHF. In nucleotides, the CDR3 is TGCGCCAGCAGCCCCCTCCCGGGACAGGGCGCTTCACCCCTCCACTTT.

This clonotype was observed many times. V is TRBV10-2 and J is TRBJ2-3; D not certain. The CDR3 extends over 12 amino acids. Germline CDR1 is WSHSY and CDR2 is SAAADI. V lost 9 bases, J lost 0 bases, and 7 bases lay in between. The CDR3 protein is CASLTSTDTQYF. The CDR3 coding sequence is TGCGCCAGTTTAACTAGCACAGATACGCAGTATTTT.

Ten or more counts support this clonotype. The rearrangement uses TRBV20-1 and TRBJ1-2; possibly TRBD1 for D (6 bases). Looked up from germline, CDR1 is DFQATT and CDR2 is SNEGSKA (reference sequence). CDR3 length equals 13 residues. V was clipped by 6 bases and J by 4 bases, with 15 bases between them. CDR3 sequence (DNA): TGCAGTGCCCCGACAGGATTGATCTATGGCTACACCTTC. Translated: CSAPTGLIYGYTF.

This clonotype was seen a few times. J is TRBJ2-7 and V is TRBV29-1; 7 bases align to TRBD1. The J segment lost 9 bases and the V segment lost 7 bases, leaving 9 bases of the junction unmatched. The CDR3 has 11 residues. Germline V gene data show CDR1 as SQVTM and CDR2 as ANQGSEA. The chain's CDR3 is CSAETRQGQYF. The CDR3 nucleotides read TGCAGCGCTGAGACCCGACAGGGGCAGTACTTC.